The TCR beta chain described here comes from a study of blood T cells in healthy people across ages. A J-beta primer mix and a sample-barcoded 5' primer were used in a second PCR of about 6 to 12 cycles. Each CDR3 protein gets one entry after TCRdb re-called the 5' RACE reads with MiXCR. The sample has about 580,000 distinct CDR3 sequences, 47% seen once. This clonotype has a handful of counts. The sample comprised blood. This TCR derives from a man older than 75 in good health.

The CDR3, as DNA: TGCAGTGCGCTGGGTACAGGGGGCTTCTACGAGCAGTACTTC. Protein product: CSALGTGGFYEQYF. The chain recombines TRBV20-1 with TRBJ2-7, with TRBD1 matching 9 bases. Germline trimming cut 6 bases from V and 3 bases from J; bases unmatched to any gene: 9. The germline CDR1 and CDR2 sequences are DFQATT and SNEGSKA (reference sequence). This CDR3 has 14 amino acids.